These T cell receptor beta chains were read from a single sample in a study of OX40 agonist ivuxolimab in advanced cancers. Sequencing was performed with immunoSEQ multiplex PCR; in TCRdb, only in-frame clones are kept and a portion is missing. Found here are almost 80,000 clones, around 90% of them singletons; the top ten hold roughly 0.22%. The sample consisted of CD4+ or CD8+ T cells sorted from blood, taken in a trial of the OX40 agonist ivuxolimab. These receptors all stem from an adult with an advanced solid tumor such as melanoma, head and neck, liver or kidney cancer. Each CDR3 is given with its conserved first and last residue. Each record gives: V gene, D gene, CDR3 length, J gene, clone size, CDR3 DNA, CDR3 protein. A D gene is named only where the DNA matches it firmly. Expanded clones are given a class, and other clones once, few, many or no size at all.

V gene: TRBV19; D gene: -; CDR3 length: 16; J gene: TRBJ2-3; clone size: -; CDR3 DNA: TGTGCCAGTAGTCTGGCCAGAACTTCTTTCACAGATACGCAGTATTTT; CDR3 protein: CASSLARTSFTDTQYF
V gene: TRBV14; D gene: TRBD1; CDR3 length: 15; J gene: TRBJ2-5; clone size: -; CDR3 DNA: TGTGCCAGCAGCCAAGACAGGGGGCGCAGGGAGACCCAGTACTTC; CDR3 protein: CASSQDRGRRETQYF
V gene: TRBV13; D gene: -; CDR3 length: 13; J gene: TRBJ2-7; clone size: -; CDR3 DNA: TGTGCCAGCAGCCCATGGCGGCTCTACGAGCAGTACTTC; CDR3 protein: CASSPWRLYEQYF
V gene: TRBV7-2; D gene: TRBD1; CDR3 length: 15; J gene: TRBJ2-2; clone size: -; CDR3 DNA: TGTGCCAGCAGCGCCCGGGACAGGGCCACCGGGGAGCTGTTTTTT; CDR3 protein: CASSARDRATGELFF
V gene: TRBV28; D gene: -; CDR3 length: 12; J gene: TRBJ1-4; clone size: -; CDR3 DNA: TGTGCCAGCAGTTCCCCTAGTGGAAAACTGTTTTTT; CDR3 protein: CASSSPSGKLFF
V gene: TRBV6-5; D gene: -; CDR3 length: 13; J gene: TRBJ2-1; clone size: -; CDR3 DNA: TGTGCCAGCGCGCGGGGGCCTAGTGGTGAGCAGTTCTTC; CDR3 protein: CASARGPSGEQFF
V gene: TRBV7-8; D gene: -; CDR3 length: 16; J gene: TRBJ1-5; clone size: few; CDR3 DNA: TGTGCCAGCAGCCCTGGGGGTCAGGGGATGGGCCAGCCCCAGCATTTT; CDR3 protein: CASSPGGQGMGQPQHF
V gene: TRBV27; D gene: TRBD1; CDR3 length: 16; J gene: TRBJ2-2; clone size: -; CDR3 DNA: TGTGCCAGCAGTTTTCAAAAAAACAGGGGGACCGGGGAGCTGTTTTTT; CDR3 protein: CASSFQKNRGTGELFF
V gene: TRBV5-1; D gene: TRBD2; CDR3 length: 15; J gene: TRBJ2-1; clone size: once; CDR3 DNA: TGCGCCAGCCGCACCGGGACTAGCGGTTACAATGAGCAGTTCTTC; CDR3 protein: CASRTGTSGYNEQFF
V gene: TRBV6-1; D gene: -; CDR3 length: 14; J gene: TRBJ2-1; clone size: -; CDR3 DNA: TGTGCCAGCAGCTTCAGGGCCCCAAACAATGAGCAGTTCTTC; CDR3 protein: CASSFRAPNNEQFF
V gene: TRBV7-9; D gene: -; CDR3 length: 13; J gene: TRBJ2-3; clone size: -; CDR3 DNA: TGTGCCAGCAGCTACGGGGCCGGGGATACGCAGTATTTT; CDR3 protein: CASSYGAGDTQYF
V gene: TRBV5-4; D gene: -; CDR3 length: 12; J gene: TRBJ2-2; clone size: -; CDR3 DNA: TGTGCCAGCAACTTGGGAGCCGGGGAGCTGTTTTTT; CDR3 protein: CASNLGAGELFF
V gene: TRBV29-1; D gene: TRBD1; CDR3 length: 16; J gene: TRBJ2-3; clone size: -; CDR3 DNA: TGCAGCGTTGCCGGACAGGGCTTTCTTGTCACAGATACGCAGTATTTT; CDR3 protein: CSVAGQGFLVTDTQYF
V gene: TRBV5-1; D gene: TRBD2; CDR3 length: 15; J gene: TRBJ2-5; clone size: -; CDR3 DNA: TGCGCCAGCGGGACTAGCGGGAGGGCCACGGAGACCCAGTACTTC; CDR3 protein: CASGTSGRATETQYF
V gene: TRBV21-1; D gene: -; CDR3 length: 14; J gene: TRBJ1-2; clone size: -; CDR3 DNA: TGTGCCAGCACCAGGGGACAGGGGGCTTTTGGCTACACCTTC; CDR3 protein: CASTRGQGAFGYTF
V gene: TRBV9; D gene: -; CDR3 length: 14; J gene: TRBJ1-3; clone size: -; CDR3 DNA: TGTGCCAGCAGTCTCGCGGGCTCTGGAAACACCATATATTTT; CDR3 protein: CASSLAGSGNTIYF
V gene: TRBV9; D gene: -; CDR3 length: 13; J gene: TRBJ2-2; clone size: -; CDR3 DNA: TGTGCCAGCAGCGAAGGGGTCACCGGGGAGCTGTTTTTT; CDR3 protein: CASSEGVTGELFF
V gene: TRBV7-9; D gene: -; CDR3 length: 12; J gene: TRBJ1-6; clone size: -; CDR3 DNA: TGTGCCAGCAGCTTAGACGCTTCACCCCTCCACTTT; CDR3 protein: CASSLDASPLHF
V gene: TRBV4-1; D gene: TRBD2; CDR3 length: 20; J gene: TRBJ2-3; clone size: -; CDR3 DNA: TGCGCCAGCAGCCAGGAAGGGGGTCGAAGCGGGAGGGCCAACCCAGATACGCAGTATTTT; CDR3 protein: CASSQEGGRSGRANPDTQYF
V gene: TRBV28; D gene: TRBD2; CDR3 length: 15; J gene: TRBJ2-7; clone size: -; CDR3 DNA: TGTGCCAGCAGCTCTGGGACTAGCGGGTTGTACGAGCAGTACTTC; CDR3 protein: CASSSGTSGLYEQYF
V gene: TRBV15; D gene: -; CDR3 length: 14; J gene: TRBJ2-1; clone size: -; CDR3 DNA: TGTGCCACCAGCAGAGATCGCCCATACAATGAGCAGTTCTTC; CDR3 protein: CATSRDRPYNEQFF
V gene: TRBV7-8; D gene: TRBD2; CDR3 length: 14; J gene: TRBJ2-3; clone size: -; CDR3 DNA: TGTGCCAGCAGCTCGGGACTAGCGGAGGGTACGCAGTATTTT; CDR3 protein: CASSSGLAEGTQYF
V gene: TRBV27; D gene: TRBD1; CDR3 length: 14; J gene: TRBJ2-7; clone size: -; CDR3 DNA: TGTGCCAGTAGTACTACGGGACAGTCCTACGAGCAGTACTTC; CDR3 protein: CASSTTGQSYEQYF
V gene: TRBV11-2; D gene: TRBD2; CDR3 length: 13; J gene: TRBJ2-1; clone size: -; CDR3 DNA: TGTGCCAGCAGCCGTAGCGGGAACCATGAGCAGTTCTTC; CDR3 protein: CASSRSGNHEQFF
V gene: TRBV12-5; D gene: -; CDR3 length: 10; J gene: TRBJ2-1; clone size: -; CDR3 DNA: TGTGCTAGTGGTTTGGGTGAGCAGTTCTTC; CDR3 protein: CASGLGEQFF
V gene: TRBV5-1; D gene: TRBD1; CDR3 length: 14; J gene: TRBJ1-2; clone size: -; CDR3 DNA: TGCGCCAGCGGAAGGGACAGCACTAACTATGGCTACACCTTC; CDR3 protein: CASGRDSTNYGYTF
V gene: TRBV28; D gene: TRBD1; CDR3 length: 13; J gene: TRBJ1-4; clone size: -; CDR3 DNA: TGTGCCAGTGTGACAGGGGGCGATGAAAAACTGTTTTTT; CDR3 protein: CASVTGGDEKLFF
V gene: TRBV19; D gene: TRBD1; CDR3 length: 16; J gene: TRBJ2-3; clone size: -; CDR3 DNA: TGTGCCAGTAGTCCCGGTCTGGGACAGGGGGGAGATACGCAGTATTTT; CDR3 protein: CASSPGLGQGGDTQYF
V gene: TRBV28; D gene: TRBD1; CDR3 length: 18; J gene: TRBJ1-4; clone size: -; CDR3 DNA: TGTGCCAGCAGTCCAAGAGCCGGGTTAGGGACAGGGACCGAAAAACTGTTTTTT; CDR3 protein: CASSPRAGLGTGTEKLFF
V gene: TRBV9; D gene: -; CDR3 length: 16; J gene: TRBJ2-3; clone size: -; CDR3 DNA: TGTGCCAGCAGCGTAGCCGGATTAACTAGCACAGATACGCAGTATTTT; CDR3 protein: CASSVAGLTSTDTQYF
V gene: TRBV27; D gene: TRBD2; CDR3 length: 15; J gene: TRBJ2-5; clone size: -; CDR3 DNA: TGTGCCAGCAGTCGAGGGACTAGCGGGAAAGAGACCCAGTACTTC; CDR3 protein: CASSRGTSGKETQYF
V gene: TRBV6-1; D gene: TRBD1; CDR3 length: 15; J gene: TRBJ1-4; clone size: -; CDR3 DNA: TGTGCCAGCAGTGAAACGGGCAGGGGGAGCGAAAAACTGTTTTTT; CDR3 protein: CASSETGRGSEKLFF
V gene: TRBV6-6; D gene: -; CDR3 length: 13; J gene: TRBJ1-1; clone size: -; CDR3 DNA: TGTGCCAGCAGTTACTCGGGCCCCTGGGAAGCTTTCTTT; CDR3 protein: CASSYSGPWEAFF
V gene: TRBV11-2; D gene: -; CDR3 length: 14; J gene: TRBJ1-1; clone size: -; CDR3 DNA: TGTGCCAGCAGCGCCCACAGCGCGAACACTGAAGCTTTCTTT; CDR3 protein: CASSAHSANTEAFF
V gene: TRBV11-2; D gene: TRBD1; CDR3 length: 15; J gene: TRBJ1-2; clone size: once; CDR3 DNA: TGTGCCAGCAGCTTCCTCCGGGACAGGGGACTGGGCTACACCTTC; CDR3 protein: CASSFLRDRGLGYTF
V gene: TRBV10-1; D gene: -; CDR3 length: 14; J gene: TRBJ2-3; clone size: -; CDR3 DNA: TGCGCCAGCAGCAGGGGATCCGGGGCAGATACGCAGTATTTT; CDR3 protein: CASSRGSGADTQYF
V gene: TRBV28; D gene: -; CDR3 length: 11; J gene: TRBJ2-1; clone size: -; CDR3 DNA: TGTGCCAGCAGTTGGTACAATGAGCAGTTCTTC; CDR3 protein: CASSWYNEQFF
V gene: TRBV19; D gene: -; CDR3 length: 13; J gene: TRBJ2-3; clone size: -; CDR3 DNA: TGTGCCAGTAGTAGCGGGGCAACAGATACGCAGTATTTT; CDR3 protein: CASSSGATDTQYF
V gene: TRBV7-6; D gene: -; CDR3 length: 13; J gene: TRBJ2-7; clone size: -; CDR3 DNA: TGTGCCAGCAGCTTAGACTACAACTACGAGCAGTACTTC; CDR3 protein: CASSLDYNYEQYF
V gene: TRBV6-5; D gene: -; CDR3 length: 14; J gene: TRBJ2-3; clone size: once; CDR3 DNA: TGTGCCAGCAGTTATGGCGGGGTGAGCGCTACGCAGTATTTT; CDR3 protein: CASSYGGVSATQYF
V gene: TRBV5-8; D gene: -; CDR3 length: 13; J gene: TRBJ1-1; clone size: -; CDR3 DNA: TGTGCCAGCAGCTTGGCCGTGGATCGAGAAGCTTTCTTT; CDR3 protein: CASSLAVDREAFF
V gene: TRBV18; D gene: -; CDR3 length: 14; J gene: TRBJ2-7; clone size: -; CDR3 DNA: TGTGCCAGCTCACCGGCCAGGAGCTCCTACGAGCAGTACTTC; CDR3 protein: CASSPARSSYEQYF